This T cell receptor (beta chain) was profiled in a study of blood T cells in healthy people across ages. Study overall: About one barcoded beta molecule was captured per two T cells (by template switching).

This clonotype was observed a handful of times. Primers used in a second PCR of roughly 6 to 12 cycles were a sample-barcoded 5' primer and a J-beta primer mix. MiXCR, applied by TCRdb to the 5' RACE reads, yields one record per CDR3 protein. The table shows 1.5 million to 2 million distinct CDR3 sequences, with over 25% occurring only once. The germline gives CDR1 SQVTM, CDR2 ANQGSEA. V lost 6 bases and J 0 bases, leaving 11 bases between the germline ends. The CDR3 length is 14 residues. Collection of roughly 9.8 milliliters of peripheral blood was performed for each donor. Sequencing used blood. The sequence was obtained from a young woman in good health. V gene TRBV29-1 combines with J gene TRBJ2-2; tentative D call: TRBD1 (6 bases). In DNA form, the CDR3 reads TGCAGCGTCTCAGGGGCCGCGAACACCGGGGAGCTGTTTTTT. It specifies CSVSGAANTGELFF.